One and the same sample provided the 3 T cell receptor beta chains below, sequenced in a study of blood T cell repertoires in COVID-19. Only in-frame clones appear in the TCRdb table, and some are missing; sequencing was by immunoSEQ multiplex PCR. The sample carries 250,000 to 350,000 clones, approximately 91% recorded once. The sequenced sample was peripheral blood. The receptor source for this set is an older woman with acute or convalescent COVID-19.

The CDR3 nucleotides read TGTGCCAGCAGCTTAGCCGGACGGCCCGCGCGGGGGTACGAGCAGTACTTC. Its protein is CASSLAGRPARGYEQYF. The chain couples TRBV5-6 to TRBJ2-7; TRBD2 matches 7 bases. Germline CDR1 SGHDT, CDR2 YYEEEE. The CDR3 spans 17 residues. Trimming at V came to 2 bases and at J to 4 bases, leaving 15 bases not matched to a gene.

This chain connects TRBV24-1 to TRBJ2-3, with 7 nucleotides matching TRBD2. Germline CDR1 and CDR2: KGHDR and SFDVKD. The J segment lost 4 bases and the V segment lost 3 bases, leaving 9 bases of the junction unmatched. This CDR3 comprises 16 residues. CDR3 residues: CATSDASGTGADTQYF. In DNA, the CDR3 is TGTGCCACCAGTGATGCAAGCGGGACTGGGGCAGATACGCAGTATTTT.

The J gene is TRBJ1-5, the V gene TRBV15; TRBD1 aligns across 7 bases. Germline CDR1 LNHNV, CDR2 YYDKDF (reference sequence). The junction had 10 bases not matched to a gene; V was cut back by 1 base and J by 7 bases. The length of the CDR3 is 16 residues. This CDR3 reads CATSRGEQGKTQPQHF. Written as DNA, the CDR3 is TGTGCCACCAGCAGAGGGGAACAGGGGAAAACCCAGCCCCAGCATTTT.